The source of this T cell receptor beta chain is a study of TIL therapy for anti-PD-1-resistant metastatic lung cancer. Sample time point: pre-treatment sample, taken before nivolumab and TIL therapy. Germline lookup yields CDR1 SSHAT and CDR2 FNYEAQ (reference sequence). This CDR3 has 15 amino acids. The immunoSEQ assay was v3. Using immunoSEQ multiplex PCR, the repertoire was profiled, and TCRdb retains in-frame clones only, with some absent. The sample carries about 60,000 clones, 55% to 70% recorded once. A remark on this clone: An end of the junction does not agree with germline; a read error may underlie this.

The source is a person aged 25 to 80 with non-small cell lung cancer. The specimen comprised blood, sampled at baseline. This rearrangement joins TRBV7-7 to TRBJ2-1; 9 bases are a match to TRBD2. The CDR3 here is CASSPGTSRGNEQFF. The CDR3 bases are TGTGCTAGCAGCCCCGGGACTAGCCGAGGGAATGAGCAGTTCTTC.